Sequencing of this T cell receptor (beta chain) was carried out in a study of T cell changes during pregnancy in multiple sclerosis. The V end lost 4 bases, the J end lost 3 bases, and 16 bases lay between the germline ends. Germline-derived CDR1 and CDR2 are MDHEN and SYDVKM. This CDR3 region has 15 residues. Sequenced by immunoSEQ multiplex PCR; TCRdb stores in-frame clones only, minus some. The sample gives around 100,000 clones, about 90% of which show up once; around 0.92% is in the top ten. This clone was detected only once. This clonotype was obtained from a female donor with multiple sclerosis, enrolled in a pregnancy study. This specimen was peripheral blood, taken after pregnancy. The chain has TRBV28 and TRBJ2-7; unclear D gene. CDR3 region: CASSSPPRSDYEQYF. CDR3 DNA sequence: TGTGCCAGCAGTTCCCCGCCTAGATCAGACTACGAGCAGTACTTC.